This T cell receptor (beta chain) was sequenced during a study of CD8 T cells in Susac syndrome. Overall study results and limits: The study acknowledged a relatively small number of individuals in its TCR sequencing and HLA analysis.

Deletions cut 7 bases from V and 1 base from J, with 8 bases between. The length of the CDR3 is 13 residues. The germline gives CDR1 LGHNA, CDR2 YNFKEQ. An input of about 0.5 to 1 ug of RNA was subjected to reverse transcription using random hexamers. The authors amplified TCR beta CDR3 across 54 Vbeta and 13 Jbeta using immunoSEQ multiplex PCR. In TCRdb, the immunoSEQ multiplex PCR reads were re-called with MiXCR into one record per CDR3 protein. The repertoire holds about 150,000 distinct CDR3 sequences, with 90% to 95% as singletons. CD8+ and CD4+ T cells taken from blood had their TCR beta sequenced. While CD8+ and CD4+ T cells were isolated negatively, TEMRA cells were enriched by FACS. For this clonotype: Its target is not known.

This sequence joins TRBV4-2 and TRBJ2-4; unclear D gene. The TCR comes from a human donor with multiple sclerosis. Sample: CD4+ T cells from PBMCs. DNA of the CDR3: TGTGCCAGCACCACGGCGGCCAAAAACATTCAGTACTTC. Translating gives CASTTAAKNIQYF.